This TCR beta chain was identified during a study of blood T cells in healthy people across ages. Collection of approximately 9.3 milliliters of peripheral blood was performed for each donor. Sample-barcoded 5' priming and a J-beta primer mix drove a second PCR of about 7 to 12 cycles. Each cDNA molecule was tagged by a template-switch adaptor with 12 random nucleotides. TCRdb re-derived calls from the 5' RACE reads in MiXCR, one entry per CDR3 protein. The data hold about 830,000 distinct CDR3 sequences, with approximately 59% observed a single time. Overall study results and limits: A greater number of naive CD4+ cells and higher diversity distinguished long-lived donors from aged donors.

This clonotype was seen a handful of times. Its antigen remains unidentified. Looked up from germline, CDR1 is ENHRY and CDR2 is SYGVKD. V was shortened by 4 bases and J by 9 bases, with 10 bases between the two germline ends. The CDR3 has 12 residues. J is TRBJ2-1 and V is TRBV10-3; D tentatively fits TRBD1 or TRBD2 (6 bases each). This TCR derives from a man aged 25 to 45 in good health. Material for sequencing was blood. The CDR3 bases are TGTGCCATCAGTGTTGGAGGGGGTGAGCAGTTCTTC. Translation gives CAISVGGGEQFF.